What follows are 11 T cell receptor beta chains derived from one specimen sequenced in a study of tissue T cells after allogeneic stem cell transplantation. The method was immunoSEQ multiplex PCR; TCRdb's version includes in-frame clones alone and lacks a portion of them. Altogether 48,000 or so clones are present, roughly 75% being singletons, with the ten largest covering about 0.7%. The sequenced sample was sorted cells pooled from one or two spleens. The receptor set was obtained from a pool of C57BL/6 mice in good health.

Notes on this clone: Gene names and germline match the mouse. The CDR3 goes on 1 residue after the read ends, and that part is filled in from the germline J gene. This chain joins TRBV20 and TRBJ1-1, with D perhaps matching TRBD1 (5 bases). This CDR3 region has 14 residues. Germline V gives CDR1 GFQATS, CDR2 STVNSAI. V was pared by 0 bases and J by 0 bases, with 8 bases between. The sequenced CDR3 bases are TGTGGTGCTAGGGATGGGGGAACAAACACAGAAGTCTTC. Translated: CGARDGGTNTEVF. The full-length CDR3 reads as CGARDGGTNTEVFF. The entire variable domain, with the rest obtained from reference TRBV20 and TRBJ1-1, is as follows: GALVYQYPRRTICKSGTSMRMECQAVGFQATSVAWYRQSPQKTFELIALSTVNSAIKYEQNFTQEKFPISHPNLSFSSMTVLNAYLEDRGLYLCGARDGGTNTEVFFGKGTRLTVV.

A remark on this clone: Each gene name is a mouse one. This CDR3 reads CSSRAGSGNTLYF. The sequenced CDR3 bases are TGTAGTTCTAGAGCGGGTTCTGGAAATACGCTCTAT. The chain joins TRBV30 to TRBJ1-3; D is undetermined. The CDR3 is cut off 1 residue early in the read; its end comes from the germline J gene. The germline gives CDR1 SQVVS, CDR2 ANEGSEA. V was trimmed by 1 base and J by 0 bases, leaving 4 bases between them. There are 13 residues in the CDR3.

Points on this clone: Here the gene names and germline are mouse. The part of the CDR3 DNA that was read is TGCACCTGCAGTGCAGTGGGGGCTTATGCTGAGCAGTTC. Protein product: CTCSAVGAYAEQF. The entire CDR3 protein is CTCSAVGAYAEQFF. V is TRBV1 and J is TRBJ2-1; D may match TRBD1 or TRBD2 (6 bases each). The CDR3 end lies 1 residue beyond the end of the read and is filled in from the germline J gene. V gave up 1 base and J gave up 4 bases, with 8 bases separating them. The germline CDR1 and CDR2 sequences are NSQYPW and LRSPGD (reference sequence). The CDR3 has 14 amino acids.

As for this clone: Mouse gene names apply. Read sequence stops 1 residue before the CDR3 end, and the germline J gene provides the missing end. The chain couples TRBV19 to TRBJ2-4, with no clear D. V dropped 5 bases and J dropped 0 bases, with 4 bases sitting between them. This CDR3 is built from 12 residues. Germline V gene lookup returns CDR1 FNHDT and CDR2 SITEND (reference sequence). The CDR3 reads CASSQSQNTLYF. The CDR3 bases that were read are TGTGCCAGCAGCCAGAGTCAAAACACCTTGTAC.

With respect to this clone: Gene names refer to mouse genes. Read data end 1 residue before the CDR3 end; the end is taken from the germline J gene. This rearrangement joins TRBV13-2 to TRBJ2-7; 10 bases are shared with TRBD2. The CDR3 consists of 15 residues. J lost 4 bases, V lost 0 bases, and 4 bases had no gene match. The germline gives CDR1 NNHNN, CDR2 SYGAGS (reference sequence). The CDR3 sequence: CASGDAGTGAYEQYF. Partial CDR3 DNA: TGTGCCAGCGGTGATGCCGGGACTGGGGCATATGAACAGTAC.

A few counts support this clone. Gene names are the mouse ones. The CDR3 end lies 1 residue beyond the end of the read and is filled in from the germline J gene. V usage is TRBV13-3 and J usage is TRBJ2-7; 10 bases align to TRBD2. The CDR3 sequence is 14 residues long. V lost 2 bases, J lost 2 bases, and 1 base stayed unmatched. The germline gives CDR1 NNHDY, CDR2 SYVADS. CDR3 region: CASSDWGGAYEQYF. The CDR3 DNA, read in part, is TGTGCCAGCAGTGACTGGGGGGGCGCCTATGAACAGTAC.

Only one count was recorded for this clone. Germline and genes here are mouse. The DNA ends 1 residue before the CDR3 does, and the rest of the CDR3 is filled in from the germline J gene. The rearrangement links TRBV1 to TRBJ2-2, with 9 bases aligning to TRBD2. After removal of 2 bases from V and 0 bases from J, the junction contained 1 base not matched to a gene. Germline CDR1 reads NSQYPW; CDR2 reads LRSPGD (reference sequence). This CDR3 is built from 16 residues. This chain's CDR3 is CTCSARDWANTGQLYF. Partial CDR3 DNA: TGCACCTGCAGTGCAAGGGACTGGGCAAACACCGGGCAGCTCTAC.

Comment on this clone: Gene names refer to mouse genes. The read ends 1 residue early relative to the CDR3; the germline J gene fills the gap. The chain has TRBV1 and TRBJ1-6, with D tentatively TRBD1 (6 bases). TRBJ1-6 is an ORF; its function is uncertain. V lost 1 base and J lost 7, with 8 bases in between. Germline CDR1 NSQYPW, CDR2 LRSPGD (reference sequence). The CDR3 length is 14 residues. The CDR3 protein is CTCSAAGENSPLYF. The CDR3 bases that were read are TGCACCTGCAGTGCAGCAGGGGAAAATTCGCCCCTCTAC.

About this clone itself: These gene names are mouse names. The read halts 1 residue ahead of the CDR3 end, with the missing end drawn from the germline J gene. V and J are TRBV16 and TRBJ1-1; 8 positions match TRBD1. This CDR3 comprises 14 residues. The V segment lost 5 bases and the J segment 3 bases; nucleotides outside the gene matches: 5. Germline CDR1 and CDR2: SGHSA and FRNQAP. The part of the CDR3 DNA that was read is TGTGCAAGCAGCAAGGGACAGGTTGACACAGAAGTCTTC. It translates to CASSKGQVDTEVF. The entire CDR3 is CASSKGQVDTEVFF.

Notes on this clone: Gene names denote mouse genes. The CDR3 loop reads CASSQDFKSSGNTLYF. The sequenced CDR3 bases are TGTGCCAGCAGCCAAGATTTCAAAAGTTCTGGAAATACGCTCTAT. The V call is TRBV2, the J call TRBJ1-3, with D unresolved. The read finishes 1 residue shy of the CDR3 end, and the germline J gene is used to complete it. Germline V gene data show CDR1 as LGHNA and CDR2 as YSYQKL. Trimming cost V 0 bases and J 0 bases, with 9 bases left between them. The CDR3 runs 16 residues.

Regarding this clone: The gene names given are mouse names. The read finishes 1 residue shy of the CDR3 end, and the germline J gene is used to complete it. The chain is built from TRBV2 and TRBJ2-4; 13 bases agree with TRBD2. The J segment lost 0 bases and the V segment lost 3 bases, leaving 0 bases of the junction unmatched. The CDR3 is 16 residues long. The germline V gene encodes CDR1 LGHNA and CDR2 YSYQKL. CDR3 protein: CASSQGLGGSQNTLYF. The covered CDR3 bases are TGTGCCAGCAGCCAGGGACTGGGGGGGAGTCAAAACACCTTGTAC.